Listed below are T cell receptor beta chains from one sample, sequenced in a study of T-cell reconstitution after alpha-beta-depleted transplantation in children. TCRdb passed the PCR reads through MiXCR, listing each CDR3 protein once. Here the sample spans roughly 500,000 distinct CDR3 sequences, roughly an eighth being singletons. This material consisted of PBMCs from the stem cell graft donor, taken from the stem cell graft. These receptors came from a human donor who donated a stem cell graft to a child with combined immunodeficiency. Both conserved end residues are part of each CDR3. A D gene is named only where the DNA matches it firmly.

TRBV6-2/TRBV6-3	.	TRBJ2-4	CASSYEALAKNIQYF
TRBV29-1	.	TRBJ2-6	CSVRGSGANVLTF
TRBV28	.	TRBJ2-3	CASSLSWSDTQYF
TRBV29-1	TRBD2	TRBJ2-1	CSVDGELAGPSYNEQFF
TRBV29-1	.	TRBJ2-3	CSVGQADTQYF
TRBV5-5	.	TRBJ2-7	CASSLNREHYEQYF
TRBV7-9	TRBD1	TRBJ1-2	CASSLGGTGFGGYTF
TRBV11-2	TRBD2	TRBJ2-7	CASSLGGGTTYEQYF
TRBV15	.	TRBJ2-1	CATSRGFSYNEQFF
TRBV4-2	TRBD2	TRBJ2-3	CASSHEITGLAGGPSTDTQYF
TRBV7-2	TRBD1	TRBJ1-6	CASSLVTGINSPLHF
TRBV29-1	.	TRBJ2-7	CSVNRGSYEQYF
TRBV9	.	TRBJ2-5	CASSVGVLETQYF
TRBV20-1	TRBD2	TRBJ2-1	CSAIAGEGWNEQFF
TRBV10-3	.	TRBJ2-1	CAISELDRNEQFF
TRBV5-1	TRBD2	TRBJ2-3	CASSTSGIVDTQYF
TRBV3-1	TRBD2	TRBJ2-3	CASSKDVAGGVTDTQYF
TRBV4-3	.	TRBJ1-4	CASSQGGRGHEKLFF
TRBV20-1	TRBD1	TRBJ2-7	CSARDSDRAPISSPYEQYF
TRBV12-3/TRBV12-4	.	TRBJ1-4	CASSPKTGGREKLFF
TRBV6-2/TRBV6-3	TRBD1	TRBJ1-5	CAADRGRGNQPQHF
TRBV6-5	.	TRBJ2-3	CASSWRSYSSTDTQYF
TRBV6-2/TRBV6-3	TRBD2	TRBJ2-1	CASSYDGSGRVIDEQFF
TRBV12-3/TRBV12-4	.	TRBJ2-5	CASSLVEETQYF
TRBV29-1	.	TRBJ1-2	CSASGGNHGYTF
TRBV5-1	TRBD1	TRBJ1-3	CASSSQQGGSYGNTIYF
TRBV15	.	TRBJ1-3	CATSRDKGAGNTIYF
TRBV6-1	.	TRBJ2-7	CASRPHAGGGSVEEYF
TRBV20-1	.	TRBJ2-7	CSARGDLAIGPDEQYF
TRBV12-3/TRBV12-4	.	TRBJ2-1	CASSLTLSEQFF
TRBV20-1	.	TRBJ1-1	CSARVRGENTEAFF
TRBV12-3/TRBV12-4	.	TRBJ1-2	CASSPGQPEGGYTF
TRBV6-2/TRBV6-3	TRBD1	TRBJ2-5	CASSYSRQGVETQYF
TRBV29-1	.	TRBJ2-5	CSVDSTRETQYF
TRBV4-3	.	TRBJ1-4	CASSQGVKTNEKLFF
TRBV28	.	TRBJ2-3	CASSLSYRAAYTDTQYF
TRBV12-3/TRBV12-4	.	TRBJ2-2	CASSFGQGSAGELFF
TRBV4-3	TRBD2	TRBJ2-3	CASSQEGLAGTFRDTQYF
TRBV5-6	TRBD1	TRBJ2-7	CASSERDRVYEQYF
TRBV7-9	.	TRBJ1-2	CASSIYREGYTF
TRBV29-1	TRBD1	TRBJ2-1	CSVEVSIGQGEQFF
TRBV29-1	TRBD1	TRBJ1-2	CSAIPGQGNYGYTF
TRBV20-1	TRBD2	TRBJ2-5	CSARDRTSGGQETQYF
TRBV12-3/TRBV12-4	.	TRBJ2-1	CASSPASSIEQFF
TRBV2	.	TRBJ2-3	CASSEEAGTAGDTQYF
TRBV7-2	.	TRBJ2-3	CASSTQQGYTQYF
TRBV6-2/TRBV6-3	TRBD1	TRBJ2-1	CASSGNRGRPWWEFF
TRBV12-3/TRBV12-4	.	TRBJ1-5	CASSLGLNSNQPQHF
TRBV12-3/TRBV12-4	TRBD1	TRBJ1-4	CASSRQGLSFWPNEKLFF
TRBV12-3/TRBV12-4	TRBD1	TRBJ1-1	CASSWDRAAFF
TRBV18	TRBD2	TRBJ2-5	CASSLRTSGYLQETQYF
TRBV20-1	TRBD2	TRBJ2-1	CSAREILANSYNEQFF
TRBV29-1	.	TRBJ1-1	CSVEDTASLGTEAFF
TRBV7-1	.	TRBJ2-6	CASTQYRARTGANVLTF